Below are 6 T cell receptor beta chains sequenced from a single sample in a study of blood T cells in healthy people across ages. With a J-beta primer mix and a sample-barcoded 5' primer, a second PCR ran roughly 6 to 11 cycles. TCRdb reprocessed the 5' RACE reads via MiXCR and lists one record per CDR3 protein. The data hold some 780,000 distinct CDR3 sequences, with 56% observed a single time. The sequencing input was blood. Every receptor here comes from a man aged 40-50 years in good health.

In nucleotides, the CDR3 is TGTGCCAGCACCCTGACAGGGGGAGAGACCCAGTACTTC. This translates into CASTLTGGETQYF. This chain uses TRBV12-3 or TRBV12-4 with TRBJ2-5; 9 bases map to TRBD1. V shed 7 bases, J shed 4 bases, and the junction held 4 bases outside the gene matches. The CDR3 sequence is 13 residues long.

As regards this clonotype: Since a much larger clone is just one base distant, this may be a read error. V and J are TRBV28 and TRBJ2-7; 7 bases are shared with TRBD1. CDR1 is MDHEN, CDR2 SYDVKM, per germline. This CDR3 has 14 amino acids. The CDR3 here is CVSSFTGASYEQYF. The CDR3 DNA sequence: TGTGTCAGCAGTTTTACAGGGGCCTCCTACGAGCAGTACTTC.

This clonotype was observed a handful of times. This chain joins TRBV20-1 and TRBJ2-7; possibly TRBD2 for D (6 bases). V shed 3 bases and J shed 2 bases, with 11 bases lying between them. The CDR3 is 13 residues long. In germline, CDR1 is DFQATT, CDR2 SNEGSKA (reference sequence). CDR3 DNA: TGCAGTGCTAGGGCGACTAGGACCTACGAGCAGTACTTC. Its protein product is CSARATRTYEQYF.

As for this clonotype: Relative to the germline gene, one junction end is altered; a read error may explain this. CDR3 nucleotides: TGCGCCAGCAGCTTTGCGGGACGGCAAGGGACCCAGTACTTC. This translates into CASSFAGRQGTQYF. The gene calls are TRBV5-1 and TRBJ2-5; perhaps TRBD2 as D (6 bases). Germline V gene sequence: CDR1 SGHRS, CDR2 YFSETQ. This CDR3 has 14 amino acids.

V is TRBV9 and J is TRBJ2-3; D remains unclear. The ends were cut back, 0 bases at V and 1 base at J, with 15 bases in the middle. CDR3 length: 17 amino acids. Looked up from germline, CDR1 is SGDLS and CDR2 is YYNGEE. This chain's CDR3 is CASSVAGSGRRTDTQYF. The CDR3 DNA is TGTGCCAGCAGCGTAGCTGGAAGTGGGCGGCGCACAGATACGCAGTATTTT.

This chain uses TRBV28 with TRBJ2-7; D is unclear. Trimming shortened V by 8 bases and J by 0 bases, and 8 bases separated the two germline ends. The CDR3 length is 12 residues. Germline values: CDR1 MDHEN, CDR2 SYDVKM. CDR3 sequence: CASLTPSYEQYF. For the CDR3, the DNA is TGTGCCAGCTTGACCCCCTCCTACGAGCAGTACTTC.